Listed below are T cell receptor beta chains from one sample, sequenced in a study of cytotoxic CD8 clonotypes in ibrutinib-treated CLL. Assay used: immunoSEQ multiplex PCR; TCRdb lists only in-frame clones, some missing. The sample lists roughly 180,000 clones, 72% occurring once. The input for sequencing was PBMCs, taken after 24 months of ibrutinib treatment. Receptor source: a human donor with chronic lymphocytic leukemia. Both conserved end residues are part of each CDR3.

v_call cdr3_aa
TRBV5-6 CASSLVGATGYTF
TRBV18 CASSPSGPTNEQFF
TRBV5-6 CASSELRDTTPGANVLTF
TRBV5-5 CASSLNRGQGYTF
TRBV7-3 CASSQGPVDEAFF
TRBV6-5 CASRLGQVSSYEQYF
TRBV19 CATSRRGDTQYF
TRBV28 CASSGVGYEQYF
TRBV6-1 CASTLTAYNEQFF
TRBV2 CASSEAQGAFKDTQYF
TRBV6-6 CASSQLGGRNNEQYF